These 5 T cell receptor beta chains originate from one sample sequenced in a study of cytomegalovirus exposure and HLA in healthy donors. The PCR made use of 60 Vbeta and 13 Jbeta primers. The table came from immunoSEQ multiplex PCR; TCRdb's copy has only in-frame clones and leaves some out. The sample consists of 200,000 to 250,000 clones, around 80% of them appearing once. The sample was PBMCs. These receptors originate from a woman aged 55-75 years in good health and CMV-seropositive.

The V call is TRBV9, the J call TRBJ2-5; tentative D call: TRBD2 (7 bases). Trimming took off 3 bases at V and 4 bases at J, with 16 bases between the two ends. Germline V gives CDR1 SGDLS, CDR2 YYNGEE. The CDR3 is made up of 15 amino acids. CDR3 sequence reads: CASSEGGLRGETQYF. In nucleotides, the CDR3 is TGTGCCAGCAGCGAGGGGGGGTTGAGGGGAGAGACCCAGTACTTC.

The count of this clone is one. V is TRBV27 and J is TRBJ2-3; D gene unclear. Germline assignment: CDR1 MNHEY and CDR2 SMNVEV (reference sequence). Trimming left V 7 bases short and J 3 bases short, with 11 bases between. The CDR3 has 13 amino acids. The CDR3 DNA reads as TGTGCCAGCATCGATCTAAGTACAGATACGCAGTATTTT. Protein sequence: CASIDLSTDTQYF.

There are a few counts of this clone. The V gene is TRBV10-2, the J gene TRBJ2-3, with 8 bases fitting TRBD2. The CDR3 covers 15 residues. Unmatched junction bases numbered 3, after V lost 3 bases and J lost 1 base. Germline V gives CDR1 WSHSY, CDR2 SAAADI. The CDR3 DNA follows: TGCGCCAGCAGTGATCTACTAGCGGGCACAGATACGCAGTATTTT. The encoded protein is CASSDLLAGTDTQYF.

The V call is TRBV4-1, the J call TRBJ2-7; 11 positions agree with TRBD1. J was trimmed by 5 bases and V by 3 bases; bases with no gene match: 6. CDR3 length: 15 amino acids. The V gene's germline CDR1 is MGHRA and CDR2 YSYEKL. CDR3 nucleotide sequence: TGCGCCAGCAGCCACACGGGACAGGGGGTGCACGAGCAGTACTTC. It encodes CASSHTGQGVHEQYF.

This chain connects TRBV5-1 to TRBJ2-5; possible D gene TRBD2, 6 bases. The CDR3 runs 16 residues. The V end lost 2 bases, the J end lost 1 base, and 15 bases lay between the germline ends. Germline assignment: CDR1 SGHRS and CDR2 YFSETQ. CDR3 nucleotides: TGCGCCAGCAGCTTCCGGGACTCGCGGGCCCAAGAGACCCAGTACTTC. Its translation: CASSFRDSRAQETQYF.